These 19 T cell receptor beta chains were sequenced from one sample in a study of T cells after yellow fever vaccination. TCRdb itself ran the 5' RACE reads through MiXCR, one entry per CDR3 protein. Of approximately 240,000 distinct CDR3 sequences in the sample, 3.6% are singletons; the top ten hold approximately 18%. The specimen comprised PBMCs, sampled 15 days after the yellow fever booster vaccination. Receptors were obtained from a man younger than 35 who received the YFV17D yellow fever vaccine.

This clonotype was recorded a few times. CDR3 region: CASSSPLFGLAGNNEQFF. As DNA, the CDR3 is TGTGCCAGTAGTAGTCCCCTATTTGGACTAGCGGGGAACAATGAGCAGTTCTTC. V is TRBV19 and J is TRBJ2-1, with TRBD2 identical over 12 bases. J lost 5 bases, V lost 4 bases, and 12 bases had no gene match. This CDR3 region has 18 residues. Germline loops: CDR1 LNHDA, CDR2 SQIVND (reference sequence).

This clonotype has at least ten counts. V usage is TRBV5-1 and J usage is TRBJ2-1, with D perhaps TRBD1 or TRBD2 (5 bases each). Germline-derived CDR1 and CDR2 are SGHRS and YFSETQ. The V end was cut by 2 bases, the J end by 0 bases, with 9 bases between. This CDR3 contains 15 residues. The CDR3 spells CASSFTGASYNEQFF. The CDR3 DNA follows: TGCGCCAGCAGCTTTACCGGGGCCTCCTACAATGAGCAGTTCTTC. Full variable domain (outside the CDR3, taken from reference TRBV5-1 and TRBJ2-1): KAGVTQTPRYLIKTRGQQVTLSCSPISGHRSVSWYQQTPGQGLQFLFEYFSETQRNKGNFPGRFSGRQFSNSRSEMNVSTLELGDSALYLCASSFTGASYNEQFFGPGTRLTVL.

This clonotype occurred many times. The chain carries TRBV20-1 and TRBJ2-6, with no clear D. Germline CDR1 DFQATT, CDR2 SNEGSKA (reference sequence). The V end lost 6 bases, the J end lost 0 bases, and 12 bases lay between the germline ends. This CDR3 comprises 15 residues. In DNA, the CDR3 is TGCAGTGCCTTCGCGGCCAGCTCTGGGGCCAACGTCCTGACTTTC. Translating it yields CSAFAASSGANVLTF.

This clonotype has a count of ten or more. The junction and the germline gene differ at one end; a read error may be behind it. The genes are TRBV20-1 and TRBJ1-2; D remains ambiguous. From germline, CDR1 is DFQATT and CDR2 SNEGSKA (reference sequence). The length of the CDR3 is 15 residues. DNA of the CDR3: TGCAGTGCTAGAGATCCTCAGGAGAAAGGCTATGGTTACACCTTC. Its protein is CSARDPQEKGYGYTF.

This clonotype was found many times. This rearrangement joins TRBV5-1 to TRBJ1-1, with 7 bases that match TRBD1. V lost 2 bases and J lost 5; bases outside the gene matches: 6. The CDR3 spans 14 residues. Germline V gene sequence: CDR1 SGHRS, CDR2 YFSETQ. The CDR3 DNA sequence: TGCGCCAGCAGCTTAACAGGGGCTATGACTGAAGCTTTCTTT. Its protein product is CASSLTGAMTEAFF. The full variable domain, its missing parts supplied by reference TRBV5-1 and TRBJ1-1, is KAGVTQTPRYLIKTRGQQVTLSCSPISGHRSVSWYQQTPGQGLQFLFEYFSETQRNKGNFPGRFSGRQFSNSRSEMNVSTLELGDSALYLCASSLTGAMTEAFFGQGTRLTVV.

The gene calls are TRBV4-2 and TRBJ2-1; D is uncertain. Deletions cut 4 bases from V and 3 bases from J, with 13 bases between. In germline, CDR1 is LGHNA, CDR2 YNFKEQ. The CDR3 has 15 amino acids. The CDR3 region has the DNA TGTGCCAGCAGCCCCGAGGTAGGTTTCTACAATGAGCAGTTCTTC. Residues: CASSPEVGFYNEQFF.

This clonotype has at least ten counts. J is TRBJ1-2 and V is TRBV12-3 or TRBV12-4; weak D call: TRBD1 (6 bases). With 6 bases removed from V and 1 base from J, the gap between germline ends came to 12 bases. The CDR3 totals 14 residues. CDR3 sequence reads: CASRSTGLNYGYTF. In DNA, the CDR3 is TGTGCCAGCAGATCGACAGGACTTAACTATGGCTACACCTTC.

The table lists this clonotype with many counts. The DNA for the CDR3 is TGTGCCAGCAGCTTAAACTCCATGCCCGGCGCAGATACGCAGTATTTT. Translation gives CASSLNSMPGADTQYF. This sequence joins TRBV7-3 and TRBJ2-3; D is unresolved. Trimming took off 1 base at V and 4 bases at J, with 15 bases between the two ends. The CDR3 contains 16 residues. CDR1 is SGHTA and CDR2 is FQGTGA in the germline V gene.

Ten or more counts support this clonotype. The chain joins TRBV7-2 to TRBJ1-2; D gene unclear. The V and J ends lost 2 bases and 8 bases respectively, with 6 bases between them. The germline CDR1 and CDR2 sequences are SGHTA and FQGNSA. The CDR3 contains 11 residues. The CDR3 DNA reads as TGTGCCAGCAGCTTAAATGGAGGCTACACCTTC. This encodes CASSLNGGYTF. Drawing the rest from reference TRBV7-2 and TRBJ1-2, the complete variable domain is GAGVSQSPSNKVTEKGKDVELRCDPISGHTALYWYRQSLGQGLEFLIYFQGNSAPDKSGLPSDRFSAERTGGSVSTLTIQRTQQEDSAVYLCASSLNGGYTFGSGTRLTVV.

This clonotype was detected many times. Written as DNA, the CDR3 is TGTGCCATCAGTGAATATTCTGGGGCCAACGTCCTGACTTTC. Translation gives CAISEYSGANVLTF. The chain couples TRBV10-3 to TRBJ2-6; D unclear. The CDR3 runs to 14 residues. Germline V gives CDR1 ENHRY, CDR2 SYGVKD. V was trimmed by 3 bases and J by 1 base, leaving 4 bases between them.

This clonotype was seen ten or more times. V usage is TRBV6-1 and J usage is TRBJ1-5; TRBD1 matches at 7 bases. V dropped 5 bases and J dropped 0; count of bases not matched to a gene: 7. This CDR3 region has 16 residues. Germline V lookup: CDR1 MNHNS, CDR2 SASEGT. The CDR3 coding sequence is TGTGCCAGCAGTCCCCAGACAGGGAATAGCAATCAGCCCCAGCATTTT. Its translation is CASSPQTGNSNQPQHF.

This clonotype was detected ten times or more. The V and J genes are TRBV12-3 or TRBV12-4 and TRBJ1-2, with TRBD1 matching 8 bases. CDR3 length: 14 amino acids. V dropped 3 bases and J dropped 0; count of bases not matched to a gene: 0. The CDR3 DNA reads TGTGCCAGCAGTTTGGGACAGGCTAACTATGGCTACACCTTC. Encoded protein: CASSLGQANYGYTF.

This clonotype was seen ten or more times. This sequence joins TRBV6-6 and TRBJ2-3; D ambiguous. Germline V gives CDR1 MNHNY, CDR2 SVGAGI (reference sequence). V lost 1 base and J lost 0, with 8 bases in between. CDR3 length: 15 residues. The CDR3 region is CASSYFLGSTDTQYF. CDR3 coding DNA: TGTGCCAGCAGTTACTTTCTGGGGAGCACAGATACGCAGTATTTT.

This clonotype showed up many times. V gene TRBV12-3 or TRBV12-4 combines with J gene TRBJ1-2; no reliable D call. V was trimmed by 5 bases and J by 5 bases, leaving 9 bases between them. This CDR3 is built from 12 residues. The CDR3 sequence: CASSVGSYGYTF. The CDR3 region has the DNA TGTGCCAGCAGTGTCGGATCGTATGGCTACACCTTC.

There are many counts of this clonotype. The chain links TRBV5-4 to TRBJ2-1, with D unresolved. The CDR3 contains 12 residues. Trimming stripped 4 bases from V and 9 bases from J, with 11 bases between. Germline V gene data show CDR1 as SGHNT and CDR2 as YYREEE (reference sequence). The CDR3 bases are TGTGCCAGCAGCGACGAGAATGTTGAGCAGTTCTTC. Protein product: CASSDENVEQFF.

This clonotype was detected many times. The genes are TRBV27 and TRBJ2-7, with 8 bases that match TRBD1. Germline V gene sequence: CDR1 MNHEY, CDR2 SMNVEV (reference sequence). The CDR3 is made up of 14 amino acids. Trimming at V came to 5 bases and at J to 3 bases, leaving 6 bases not matched to a gene. CDR3 sequence (DNA): TGTGCCAGCAGTCACAGGACAGGGTACTACGAGCAGTACTTC. This codes for CASSHRTGYYEQYF.

This clonotype was recorded at least ten times. CDR3 sequence reads: CASYSPGKNSNQPQHF. The CDR3 nucleotides are TGTGCCAGCTACTCCCCCGGGAAAAATAGCAATCAGCCCCAGCATTTT. The chain carries TRBV5-6 and TRBJ1-5, with no clear D. Trimming took off 7 bases at V and 0 bases at J, with 17 bases between the two ends. The CDR3 loop spans 16 amino acids. Looked up from germline, CDR1 is SGHDT and CDR2 is YYEEEE. The complete variable domain, with remaining parts taken from reference TRBV5-6 and TRBJ1-5, reads DAGVTQSPTHLIKTRGQQVTLRCSPKSGHDTVSWYQQALGQGPQFIFQYYEEEERQRGNFPDRFSGHQFPNYSSELNVNALLLGDSALYLCASYSPGKNSNQPQHFGDGTRLSIL.

There are many counts of this clonotype. V gene TRBV20-1 combines with J gene TRBJ2-2; D is possibly TRBD1 (6 bases). Per germline, CDR1 DFQATT and CDR2 SNEGSKA (reference sequence). This CDR3 contains 15 residues. Trimming left V 0 bases short and J 7 bases short, with 15 bases between. DNA of the CDR3: TGCAGTGCTAGAGACTACAGGGCCCGGGGCGGGGAGCTGTTTTTT. Encoded protein: CSARDYRARGGELFF.

This clonotype was recorded at least ten times. This chain connects TRBV6-1 to TRBJ2-2; 7 positions match TRBD1. The CDR3 is 13 residues long. Losses at the gene ends were 10 bases for V and 2 bases for J; bases not matched to a gene: 4. Germline values: CDR1 MNHNS, CDR2 SASEGT. The CDR3 sequence: CATGTDNTGELFF. CDR3 nucleotide sequence: TGTGCCACCGGGACAGATAACACCGGGGAGCTGTTTTTT.